This T cell receptor beta chain derives from a study of cytomegalovirus exposure and HLA in healthy donors. The study ran its PCR with 60 Vbeta and 13 Jbeta primers. The table came from immunoSEQ multiplex PCR; TCRdb's copy has only in-frame clones and leaves some out. The data show about 87,000 clones, around 8% seen once. The germline CDR1 and CDR2 sequences are SEHNR and FQNEAQ (reference sequence). The CDR3 is 15 residues long. The V and J ends lost 3 bases and 2 bases, in that order; junction bases with no gene match: 2. Sequences were obtained from PBMCs. The source of this sequence is a man aged 50 to 59 in good health and CMV-seronegative. The chain carries TRBV7-9 and TRBJ2-2, with 8 bases identical to TRBD2. The CDR3 sequence is CASSLIAGNTGELFF. The CDR3 nucleotides read TGTGCCAGCAGCTTGATAGCGGGAAACACCGGGGAGCTGTTTTTT.